The clone carrying this T cell receptor (beta chain) was seen more than once but under ten times. Its antigen is unknown. This sample was included in a study of T cell responses to AZD1222 COVID-19 vaccine. Study-wide results and caveats: Spike-specific TCR breadth and depth rose after two AZD1222 doses. CD4 TCRs covered the whole spike, strongest at regions 160-218 and 743-854. Per reports, nearly half of all spike-specific TCRs target regions that are unmutated in variants.

V trimming: 0 bases; J trimming: 4 bases; junction bases outside the gene matches: 4. Germline CDR1 and CDR2: SGHNT and YENEEA. The CDR3 sequence is 16 residues long. Produced via immunoSEQ multiplex PCR; TCRdb's table is partial and in-frame only. The data contain 65,000 to 90,000 clones, roughly 87% of them singletons. The TCR was taken from an adult who received the AZD1222 COVID-19 vaccine. Source: peripheral blood, taken 28 days after the second AZD1222 dose. The gene calls are TRBV11-3 and TRBJ2-2; the match to TRBD2 covers 8 bases. This CDR3 reads CASSLEGGRFTGELFF. CDR3 nucleotides: TGTGCCAGCAGCTTAGAGGGCGGGAGGTTCACCGGGGAGCTGTTTTTT.